This T cell receptor (beta chain) was sequenced during a study of cytomegalovirus exposure and HLA in healthy donors. Study background: The early release's HLA-typed donors yielded some 85 million unique TCRs. Most genotyped donors, around 78% of about 400, had Caucasian-associated genetic ancestry.

Details on this clone: Its antigen is unidentified.

PCR primers comprised 60 Vbeta and 13 Jbeta primers. Some clones are missing from TCRdb's copy, which holds only in-frame ones; the method was immunoSEQ multiplex PCR. The repertoire consists of about 94,000 clones, with 75% to 80% occurring once and the leading ten covering roughly 3.7%. V shed 5 bases, J shed 7 bases, and the junction held 8 bases outside the gene matches. Germline lookup yields CDR1 KGHSH and CDR2 LQKENI. The CDR3 consists of 15 residues. Overall study findings and caveats: CMV serostatus was the sole immune exposure data available.

The clonotype comes from a man between 25 and 39 years old in good health and CMV-seronegative. This chain uses TRBV18 with TRBJ1-4; 9 bases are shared with TRBD1. The material sequenced was PBMCs. CDR3: CASSMNRGLIEKLFF. The CDR3 DNA sequence: TGTGCCAGCTCAATGAACAGGGGGCTTATTGAAAAACTGTTTTTT.